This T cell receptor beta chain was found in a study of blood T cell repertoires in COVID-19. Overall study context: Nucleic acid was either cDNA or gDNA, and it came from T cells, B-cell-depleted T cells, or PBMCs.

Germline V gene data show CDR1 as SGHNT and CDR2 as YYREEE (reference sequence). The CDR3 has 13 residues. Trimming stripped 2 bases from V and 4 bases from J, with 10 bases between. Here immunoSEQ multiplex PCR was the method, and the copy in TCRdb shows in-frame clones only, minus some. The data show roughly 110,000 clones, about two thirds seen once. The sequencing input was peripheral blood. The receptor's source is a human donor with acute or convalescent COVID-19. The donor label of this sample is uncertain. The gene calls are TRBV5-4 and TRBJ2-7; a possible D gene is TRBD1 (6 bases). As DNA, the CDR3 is TGTGCCAGCAGCTTAACAGGGATATACGAGCAGTACTTC. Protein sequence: CASSLTGIYEQYF.